This T cell receptor beta chain was sequenced for a study of blood T cell repertoires in COVID-19. Study overall: COVID-19 samples from acute and convalescent phases originated in the United States, Italy and Spain. PBMCs, B-cell-depleted T cells, or T cells provided the cDNA or gDNA that made up the material.

From germline, CDR1 is SGHDT and CDR2 YYEEEE. V was shortened by 6 bases and J by 4 bases, with 17 bases between the two germline ends. This CDR3 region has 14 residues. This clone occurred once. As handled by the study authors: It was from reference gene primer amplification that nucleated cell counts were estimated. Profiling relied on immunoSEQ multiplex PCR, and the TCRdb table lists in-frame clones only, not all of them. V and J calls and clone size come straight from that table; D and trimming were deduced from the DNA. This sample has about 180,000 clones, with roughly 88% found just once. The clonotype originates from an elderly woman with acute or convalescent COVID-19. Sequencing was done on a sample of peripheral blood. This sequence joins TRBV5-6 and TRBJ2-7; a weak D match, TRBD1 (6 bases). The CDR3 protein is CASIEQGALYEQYF. The DNA of the CDR3 is TGTGCCAGCATCGAACAGGGTGCCCTTTACGAGCAGTACTTC.